This T cell receptor (beta chain) is drawn from a study of cytomegalovirus exposure and HLA in healthy donors. About the study: The same platform was used for the 90 to 150 validation repertoires and the approximately 670 first-cohort repertoires, a later analysis reported. Whole-study findings and limits: The classifier, whose performance was assessed in both the original and validation cohorts, reportedly diagnosed cytomegalovirus status with high specificity and sensitivity. The study put roughly 160 TCR beta chains on its list as cytomegalovirus-associated. Among the CMV-associated chains, a few were confirmed in vitro as specific for CMV antigens.

CDR1 is MNHEY and CDR2 is SVGAGI in the germline V gene. V lost 6 bases and J lost 3, with 9 bases in between. There are 13 residues in the CDR3. Using immunoSEQ multiplex PCR, the repertoire was profiled, and TCRdb retains in-frame clones only, with some absent. The sample has 350,000 or so clones, roughly 85% seen once. There are a few counts of this clone. Its antigen is undetermined. The J gene is TRBJ1-5, the V gene TRBV6-5, with D perhaps TRBD1 (5 bases). This TCR came from a woman younger than 35 in good health and CMV-seronegative. Sequenced input: PBMCs. This CDR3 is CASRSGINQPQHF. DNA for the CDR3: TGTGCCAGCAGGTCAGGGATCAATCAGCCCCAGCATTTT.